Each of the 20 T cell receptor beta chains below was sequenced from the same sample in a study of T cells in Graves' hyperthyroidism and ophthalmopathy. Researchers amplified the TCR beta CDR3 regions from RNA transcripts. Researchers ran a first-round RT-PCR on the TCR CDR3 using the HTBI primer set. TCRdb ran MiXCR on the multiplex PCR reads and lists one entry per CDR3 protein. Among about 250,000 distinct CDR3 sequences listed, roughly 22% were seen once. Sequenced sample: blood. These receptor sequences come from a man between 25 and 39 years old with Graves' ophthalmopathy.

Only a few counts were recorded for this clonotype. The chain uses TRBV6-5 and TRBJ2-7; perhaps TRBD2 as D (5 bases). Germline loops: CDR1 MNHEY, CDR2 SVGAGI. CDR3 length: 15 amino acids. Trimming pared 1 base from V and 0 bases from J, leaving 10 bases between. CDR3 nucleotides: TGTGCCAGCAGTTACTGGGGTCGGGGCTCCTACGAGCAGTACTTC. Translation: CASSYWGRGSYEQYF.

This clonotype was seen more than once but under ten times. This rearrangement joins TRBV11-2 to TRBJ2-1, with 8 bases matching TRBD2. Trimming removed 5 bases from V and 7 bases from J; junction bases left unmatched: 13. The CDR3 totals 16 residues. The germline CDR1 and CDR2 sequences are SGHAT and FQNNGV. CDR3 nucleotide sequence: TGTGCCAGCAGCCCCCCCGGGGTAGCGGGATTGAATGAGCAGTTCTTC. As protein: CASSPPGVAGLNEQFF. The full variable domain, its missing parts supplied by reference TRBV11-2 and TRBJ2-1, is EAGVAQSPRYKIIEKRQSVAFWCNPISGHATLYWYQQILGQGPKLLIQFQNNGVVDDSQLPKDRFSAERLKGVDSTLKIQPAKLEDSAVYLCASSPPGVAGLNEQFFGPGTRLTVL.

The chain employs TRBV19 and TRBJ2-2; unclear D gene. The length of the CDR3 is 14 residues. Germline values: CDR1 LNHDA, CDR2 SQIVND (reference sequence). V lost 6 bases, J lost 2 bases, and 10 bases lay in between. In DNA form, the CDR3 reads TGTGCCAGTAGAGGCGTAGATAACACCGGGGAGCTGTTTTTT. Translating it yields CASRGVDNTGELFF.

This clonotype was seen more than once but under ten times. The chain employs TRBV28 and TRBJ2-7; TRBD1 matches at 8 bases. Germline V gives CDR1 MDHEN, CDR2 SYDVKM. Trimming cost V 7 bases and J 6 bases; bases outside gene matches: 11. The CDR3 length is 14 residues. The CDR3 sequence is CASTWGTGTLEQYF. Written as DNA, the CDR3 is TGTGCCAGCACCTGGGGGACAGGAACACTCGAGCAGTACTTC. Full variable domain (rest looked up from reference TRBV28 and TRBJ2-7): DVKVTQSSRYLVKRTGEKVFLECVQDMDHENMFWYRQDPGLGLRLIYFSYDVKMKEKGDIPEGYSVSREKKERFSLILESASTNQTSMYLCASTWGTGTLEQYFGPGTRLTVT.

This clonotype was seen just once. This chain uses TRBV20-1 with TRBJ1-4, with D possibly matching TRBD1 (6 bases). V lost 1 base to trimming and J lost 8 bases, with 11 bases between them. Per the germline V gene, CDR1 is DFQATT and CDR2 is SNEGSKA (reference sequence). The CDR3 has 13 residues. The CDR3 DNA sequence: TGCAGTGCTAGAGGGGGGGCGGACGAAAAACTGTTTTTT. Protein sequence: CSARGGADEKLFF.

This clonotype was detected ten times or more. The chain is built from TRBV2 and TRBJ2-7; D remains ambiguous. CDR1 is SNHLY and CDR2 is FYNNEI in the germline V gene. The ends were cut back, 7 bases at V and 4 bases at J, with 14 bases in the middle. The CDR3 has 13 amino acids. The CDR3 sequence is CASTLGSLYEQYF. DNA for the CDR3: TGTGCCAGCACTCTTGGCAGTCTATACGAGCAGTACTTC. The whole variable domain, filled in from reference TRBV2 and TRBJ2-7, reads EPEVTQTPSHQVTQMGQEVILRCVPISNHLYFYWYRQILGQKVEFLVSFYNNEISEKSEIFDDQFSVERPDGSNFTLKIRSTKLEDSAMYFCASTLGSLYEQYFGPGTRLTVT.

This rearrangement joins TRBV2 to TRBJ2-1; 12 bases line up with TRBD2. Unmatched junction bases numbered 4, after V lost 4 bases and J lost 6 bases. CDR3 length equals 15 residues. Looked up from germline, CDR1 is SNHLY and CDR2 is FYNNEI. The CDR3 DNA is TGTGCCAGCAGTGCCGGACTAGCGGGGACCAATGAGCAGTTCTTC. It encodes CASSAGLAGTNEQFF.

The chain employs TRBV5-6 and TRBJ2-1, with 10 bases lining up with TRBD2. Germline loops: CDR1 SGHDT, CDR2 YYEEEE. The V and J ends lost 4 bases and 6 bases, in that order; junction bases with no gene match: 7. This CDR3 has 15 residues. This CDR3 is CASSILAGVFNEQFF. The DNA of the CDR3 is TGTGCCAGCAGCATCCTAGCGGGAGTTTTCAATGAGCAGTTCTTC.

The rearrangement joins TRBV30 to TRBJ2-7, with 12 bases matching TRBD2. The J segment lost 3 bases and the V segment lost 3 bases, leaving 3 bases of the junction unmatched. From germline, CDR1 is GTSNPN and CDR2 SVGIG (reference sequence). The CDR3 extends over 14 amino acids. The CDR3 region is CAWRLAGGGYEQYF. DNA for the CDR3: TGTGCCTGGAGACTAGCGGGAGGCGGCTACGAGCAGTACTTC.

CDR3 nucleotide sequence: TGTGCCAGCAGCTTCGGACATGCAACTAATGAAAAACTGTTTTTT. Translating gives CASSFGHATNEKLFF. The chain recombines TRBV13 with TRBJ1-4, with D maybe TRBD1 (5 bases). V was pared by 3 bases and J by 0 bases, with 8 bases between. Germline lookup yields CDR1 PRHDT and CDR2 FYEKMQ (reference sequence). This CDR3 comprises 15 residues.

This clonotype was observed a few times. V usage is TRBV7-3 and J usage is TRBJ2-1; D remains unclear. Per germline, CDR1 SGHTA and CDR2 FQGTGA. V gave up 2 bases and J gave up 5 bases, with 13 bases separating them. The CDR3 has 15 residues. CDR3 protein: CASSLQGVRNNEQFF. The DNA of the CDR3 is TGTGCCAGCAGCTTACAAGGCGTCCGAAACAATGAGCAGTTCTTC.

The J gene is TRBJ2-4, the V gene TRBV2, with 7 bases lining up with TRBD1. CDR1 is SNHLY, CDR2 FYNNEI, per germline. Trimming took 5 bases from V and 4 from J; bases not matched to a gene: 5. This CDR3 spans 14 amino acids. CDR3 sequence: CASSSGQDKNIQYF. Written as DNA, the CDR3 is TGTGCCAGCAGTTCAGGACAGGATAAAAACATTCAGTACTTC.

CDR3 protein: CASSKQRGTYNSPLHF. CDR3 nucleotide sequence: TGTGCCAGCAGTAAACAACGAGGCACCTATAATTCACCCCTCCACTTT. This chain connects TRBV6-2 or TRBV6-3 to TRBJ1-6, with no clear D. Germline loops: CDR1 MNHEY, CDR2 SVGEGT. The CDR3 has 16 amino acids. The V gene lost 5 bases and the J gene lost 2 bases, with 13 bases spanning the gap.

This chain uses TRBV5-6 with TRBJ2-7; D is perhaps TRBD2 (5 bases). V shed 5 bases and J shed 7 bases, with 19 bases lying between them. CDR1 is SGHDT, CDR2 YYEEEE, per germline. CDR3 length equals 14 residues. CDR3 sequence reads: CASRPGISSWEQYF. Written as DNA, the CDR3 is TGTGCCAGCAGGCCCGGGATATCCTCATGGGAGCAGTACTTC.

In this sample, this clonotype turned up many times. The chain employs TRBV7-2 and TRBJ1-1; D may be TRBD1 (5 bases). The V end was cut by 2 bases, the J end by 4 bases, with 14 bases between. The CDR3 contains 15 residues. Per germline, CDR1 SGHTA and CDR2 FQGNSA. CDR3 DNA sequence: TGTGCCAGCAGCTTACGAGGGGCCGTGGGCACTGAAGCTTTCTTT. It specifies CASSLRGAVGTEAFF.

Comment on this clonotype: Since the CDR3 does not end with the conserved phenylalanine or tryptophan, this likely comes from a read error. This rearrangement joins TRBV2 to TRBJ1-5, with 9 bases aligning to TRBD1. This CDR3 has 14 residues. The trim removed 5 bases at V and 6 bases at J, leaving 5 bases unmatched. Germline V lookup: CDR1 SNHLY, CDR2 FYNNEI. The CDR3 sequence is CASSTGGAGQPQHL. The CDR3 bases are TGTGCCAGCAGTACAGGGGGCGCCGGTCAGCCCCAGCATCTT.

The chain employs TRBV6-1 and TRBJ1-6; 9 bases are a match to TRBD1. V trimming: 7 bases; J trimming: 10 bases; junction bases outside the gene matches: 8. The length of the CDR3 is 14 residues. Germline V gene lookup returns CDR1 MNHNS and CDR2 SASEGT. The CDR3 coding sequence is TGTGCCAGCAACAAACAGGGGGCCCAATCACCCCTCCACTTT. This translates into CASNKQGAQSPLHF.

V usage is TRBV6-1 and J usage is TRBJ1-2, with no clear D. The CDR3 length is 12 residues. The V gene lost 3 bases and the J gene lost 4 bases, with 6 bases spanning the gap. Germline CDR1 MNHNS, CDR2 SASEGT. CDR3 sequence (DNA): TGTGCCAGCAGTGAGGTAATCTATGGCTACACCTTC. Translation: CASSEVIYGYTF.

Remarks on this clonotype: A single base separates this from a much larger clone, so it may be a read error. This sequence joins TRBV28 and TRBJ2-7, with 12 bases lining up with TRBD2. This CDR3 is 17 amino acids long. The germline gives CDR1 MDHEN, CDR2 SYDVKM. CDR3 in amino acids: CAGSLGLAGLRVYEQYF. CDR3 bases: TGTGCCGGCAGTTTGGGACTAGCGGGTCTTCGTGTCTACGAGCAGTACTTC.

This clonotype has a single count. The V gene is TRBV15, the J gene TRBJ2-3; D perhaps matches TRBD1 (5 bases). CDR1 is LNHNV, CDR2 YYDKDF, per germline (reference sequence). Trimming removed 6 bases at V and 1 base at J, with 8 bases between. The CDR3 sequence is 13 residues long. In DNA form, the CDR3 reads TGTGCCACCAGGGAAGGGGGCACAGATACGCAGTATTTT. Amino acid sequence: CATREGGTDTQYF.